Detailed here is one TCR beta chain. Its antigen is still unknown. V was cut by 8 bases and J by 8 bases, with 13 bases left in between. The CDR3 has 12 residues. CDR1 is SEHNR and CDR2 is FQNEAQ in the germline V gene (reference sequence). TCRdb called the RT-PCR reads again in MiXCR, with one record for every CDR3 protein. The profile shows about 700,000 distinct CDR3 sequences, around 15% of them singletons. The data are from a study of response to subunit inactivated influenza vaccine. General study points: Seasonal influenza vaccination, on each occasion, was suggested by the authors to recruit few new T cells.

V usage is TRBV7-9 and J usage is TRBJ2-1, with a possible D match to TRBD2 (6 bases). The receptor comes from a man aged 45-60 years who received an inactivated influenza vaccine. This specimen consisted of PBMCs from blood, obtained 14 to 15 days before vaccination. The CDR3 DNA reads as TGTGCCAGCCAGGAGGGCCGGGATGAGCAGTTCTTC. This translates into CASQEGRDEQFF.